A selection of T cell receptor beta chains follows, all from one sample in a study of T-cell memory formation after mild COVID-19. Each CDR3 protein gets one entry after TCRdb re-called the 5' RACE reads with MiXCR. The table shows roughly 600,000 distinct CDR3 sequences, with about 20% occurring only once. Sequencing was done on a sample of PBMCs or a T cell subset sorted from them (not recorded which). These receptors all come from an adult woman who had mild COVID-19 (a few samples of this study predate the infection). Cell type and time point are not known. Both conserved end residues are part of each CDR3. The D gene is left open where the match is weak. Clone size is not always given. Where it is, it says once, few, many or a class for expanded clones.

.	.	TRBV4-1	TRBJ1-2	TGCGCCAGCAGCCAAGGCAAAGGGGGTAGTGGCTATGGCTACACCTTC	CASSQGKGGSGYGYTF
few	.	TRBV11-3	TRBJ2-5	TGTGCCAGCAGCTTACGACTGGGGGTCGGGGAGACCCAGTACTTC	CASSLRLGVGETQYF
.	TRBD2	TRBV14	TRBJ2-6	TGTGCCAGCAGCCAACTGTGGACTAGCCCTGGGGCCAACGTCCTGACTTTC	CASSQLWTSPGANVLTF
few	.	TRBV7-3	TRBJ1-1	TGTGCCAGCAGCCTAAAACAAAGGGTCGCAGGGAGGAGTAACGAATGCACTGAAGCTTTCTTT	CASSLKQRVAGRSNECTEAFF
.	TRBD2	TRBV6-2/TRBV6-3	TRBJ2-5	TGTGCCAGCAGGCCGAGCGGGAGACCTAACCAAGAGACCCAGTACTTC	CASRPSGRPNQETQYF
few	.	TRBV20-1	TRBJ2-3	TGCAGTGCTAGGACGGGAGATGATACGCAGTATTTT	CSARTGDDTQYF
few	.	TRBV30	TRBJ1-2	TGTGCCTGGAAGAAGGACAGAACCCACGACTATGGCTACACCTTC	CAWKKDRTHDYGYTF
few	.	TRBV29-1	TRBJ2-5	TGCAGCGTTGAAATTCTTGGAGGGCTAGAGACCCAGTACTTC	CSVEILGGLETQYF
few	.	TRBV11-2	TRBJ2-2	TGTGCCAGCAGCTTATGGAGGACCAACACCGGGGAGCTGTTTTTT	CASSLWRTNTGELFF
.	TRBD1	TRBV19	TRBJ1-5	TGTGCCAGTAGTATTCTTCCGGGACAGGGAGATCAGCCCCAGCATTTT	CASSILPGQGDQPQHF
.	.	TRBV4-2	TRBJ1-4	TGTGCCAGCAGCCGATGGGGGACCCCTCGTGATGAAAAACTGTTTTTT	CASSRWGTPRDEKLFF
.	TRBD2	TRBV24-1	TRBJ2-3	TGTGCCACGAGGGGACTAGCGGGAAGTAGTGCAGATACGCAGTATTTT	CATRGLAGSSADTQYF
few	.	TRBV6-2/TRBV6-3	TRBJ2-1	TGTGCCAGCAGTTATGGGGTTGTTGAGCAGTTCTTC	CASSYGVVEQFF
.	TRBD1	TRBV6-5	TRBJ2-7	TGTGCCAGCAGAGGGACAGACAGCTCCTACGAGCAGTACTTC	CASRGTDSSYEQYF
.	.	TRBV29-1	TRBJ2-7	TGCAGCGCTAGAAAGACAGACTCCTACGAGCAGTACTTC	CSARKTDSYEQYF
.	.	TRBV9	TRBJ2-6	TGTGCCAGCAGCGTAGGAGGGGTGGGGGATATCGGCTCTGGGGCCAACGTCCTGACTTTC	CASSVGGVGDIGSGANVLTF
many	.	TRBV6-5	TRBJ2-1	TGTGCCAGCAGTTACTCCGGCTTTTACAATGAGCAGTTCTTC	CASSYSGFYNEQFF
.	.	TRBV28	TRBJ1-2	TGTGCCAGCAGTGCCTTATTGGGGTTTGAAGGCTACACCTTC	CASSALLGFEGYTF
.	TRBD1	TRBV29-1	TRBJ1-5	TGCAGCGTTTCAACCGGGACAGGGGACGTTCAGCCCCAGCATTTT	CSVSTGTGDVQPQHF
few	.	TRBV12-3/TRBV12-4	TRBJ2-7	TGTGCCAGCAGTTTAACGGGAGCTCCCGAGCAGTACTTC	CASSLTGAPEQYF
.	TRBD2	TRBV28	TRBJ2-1	TGTGCCAGCAGGCCTGGGACTATCACATTTGGGGAGTTCTTC	CASRPGTITFGEFF
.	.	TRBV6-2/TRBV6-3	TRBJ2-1	TGTGCCAGCAGTGACTTTTTTCGTGAGTCGCTCTACAATGAGCAGTTCTTC	CASSDFFRESLYNEQFF
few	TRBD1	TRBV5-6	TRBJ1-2	TGTGCCAGCAGCTTAGCCGGGACAGGGGGCTTATACGGTGGCTACACCTTC	CASSLAGTGGLYGGYTF
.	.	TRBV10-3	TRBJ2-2	TGTGCCATCAGCAAAGGGATGGCCGGGGAGCTGTTTTTT	CAISKGMAGELFF
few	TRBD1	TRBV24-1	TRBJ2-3	TGTGCCACCAGTGAACCGGACAGGGGACGACGGGCAGATACGCAGTATTTT	CATSEPDRGRRADTQYF
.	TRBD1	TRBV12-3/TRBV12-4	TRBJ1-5	TGTGCCAGCAGTTTGGGACAGGGGATGAATCAGCCCCAGCATTTT	CASSLGQGMNQPQHF
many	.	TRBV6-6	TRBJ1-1	TGTGCCAGCAGTTACGGGCAGAACACTGAAGCTTTCTTT	CASSYGQNTEAFF
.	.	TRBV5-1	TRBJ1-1	TGCGCCAGCAGCTTGGCTTATAAGGGTTCGAACACTGAAGCTTTCTTT	CASSLAYKGSNTEAFF
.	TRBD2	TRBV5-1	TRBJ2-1	TGCGCCAGCAGCGCGGAGCCTCTAGCGGGGGGACCAGACAATGAGCAGTTCTTC	CASSAEPLAGGPDNEQFF
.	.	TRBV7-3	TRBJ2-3	TGTGCCAGCAGCTTAACGCAGGTGTCCACAGATACGCAGTATTTT	CASSLTQVSTDTQYF
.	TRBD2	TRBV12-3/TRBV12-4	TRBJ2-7	TGTGCCAGCAGTTCTCGCGCCGGGGGGACCCCTTCCTACGAGCAGTACTTC	CASSSRAGGTPSYEQYF
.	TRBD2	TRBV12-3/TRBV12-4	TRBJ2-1	TGTGCCAGCAGTGTCGGGACTAGCGGGGGGAGTTGGTACAATGAGCAGTTCTTC	CASSVGTSGGSWYNEQFF
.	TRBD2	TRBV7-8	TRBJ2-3	TGTGCCAGCAGCTTTTTACTAGCGGGAGGGCATTTTGGGTCAGATACGCAGTATTTT	CASSFLLAGGHFGSDTQYF
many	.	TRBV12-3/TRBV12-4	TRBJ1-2	TGCGCCAGCAGCTTGGGGGACGGCTACACCTTC	CASSLGDGYTF
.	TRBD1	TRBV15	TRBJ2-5	TGTGCCACCAGCAGGGGTGGGGACAGTGAACAAGAGACCCAGTACTTC	CATSRGGDSEQETQYF
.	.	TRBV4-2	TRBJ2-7	TGTGCCAGCAGCCAAGAGGAGAGAGGGTACGAGCAGTACTTC	CASSQEERGYEQYF
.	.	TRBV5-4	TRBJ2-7	TGTGCCAGCAGCTTGGATCCAACCGGGACTCGCGCTCACGAGCAGTACTTC	CASSLDPTGTRAHEQYF
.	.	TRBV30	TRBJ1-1	TGTGCCTGGAGTCCCCTCCTAGGGCACACTGAAGCTTTCTTT	CAWSPLLGHTEAFF
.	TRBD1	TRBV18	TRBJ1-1	TGTGCCAGCTCACCAGCAGGGGGCCTAATAAGGACTGAAGCTTTCTTT	CASSPAGGLIRTEAFF
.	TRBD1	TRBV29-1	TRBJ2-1	TGCAGCGTTGGACAGGGGGCCGCAGGTGAGCAGTTCTTC	CSVGQGAAGEQFF
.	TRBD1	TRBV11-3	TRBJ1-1	TGTGCCAGCAGCTTACCCCCCGACAGGGTAAATTCTGAAGCTTTCTTT	CASSLPPDRVNSEAFF
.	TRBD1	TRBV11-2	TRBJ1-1	TGTGCCAGCAGCCTCAGACAGGGGGCGATCACTGAAGCTTTCTTT	CASSLRQGAITEAFF
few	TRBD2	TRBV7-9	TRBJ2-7	TGTGCCAGCAGCCCCCACCAATGGGAGGGTGCCGACGAGCAGTACTTC	CASSPHQWEGADEQYF
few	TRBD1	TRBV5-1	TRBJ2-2	TGCGCCAGCAGCTTGGAGGGACAGGGGGCCAGCGGGGAGCTGTTTTTT	CASSLEGQGASGELFF
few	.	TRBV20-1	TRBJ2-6	TGCAGTGCCAAGCCGTCTTGGGCCAACGTCCTGACTTTC	CSAKPSWANVLTF
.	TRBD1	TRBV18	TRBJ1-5	TGTGCCAGCTCAGGACAGGGGGGATGGCAGCCCCAGCATTTT	CASSGQGGWQPQHF
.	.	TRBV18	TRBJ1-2	TGTGCCAGCTCACCTTCGGACAGCCTCTATGGCTACACCTTC	CASSPSDSLYGYTF
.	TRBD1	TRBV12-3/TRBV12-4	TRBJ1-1	TGTGCCAGCATCCTGGGACAGGTCAACACTGAAGCTTTCTTT	CASILGQVNTEAFF
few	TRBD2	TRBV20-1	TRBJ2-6	TGCAGTGCTAGACTTCCTTCACTAGCGGGAGGGCCGTCTGGGGCCAACGTCCTGACTTTC	CSARLPSLAGGPSGANVLTF
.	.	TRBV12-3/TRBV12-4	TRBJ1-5	TGTGCCAGCGGAGAAGGTAGTCAGCCCCAGCATTTT	CASGEGSQPQHF
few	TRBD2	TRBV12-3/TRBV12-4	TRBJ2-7	TGTGCCAGCAGTTCTTCTCGCCTAGCGGGGGTCTCCTACGAGCAGTACTTC	CASSSSRLAGVSYEQYF
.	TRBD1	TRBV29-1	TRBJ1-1	TGCAGCGTTGAAGAAGTGCTGGACAGGGTAGGAAACACTGAAGCTTTCTTT	CSVEEVLDRVGNTEAFF
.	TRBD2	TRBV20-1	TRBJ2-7	TGCAGTGCTCGCGGGGGGTTCTCCTACGAGCAGTACTTC	CSARGGFSYEQYF
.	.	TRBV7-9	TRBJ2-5	TGTGCCAGCAGCCCCTCATCCCCCAGGGCCTACCAAGAGACCCAGTACTTC	CASSPSSPRAYQETQYF
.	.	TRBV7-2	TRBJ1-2	TGTGCCAGCAGCGAAGACAGATATAACTATGGCTACACCTTC	CASSEDRYNYGYTF